The 26 T cell receptor beta chains given below trace back to one sample, sequenced in a study of blood T cell repertoires in COVID-19 (dated by TCRdb to 2020 to 2022). Library preparation used the immunoSEQ multiplex PCR assay. The table comes from immuneACCESS by way of TCRdb, which keeps in-frame sequences with V and J called. Part of the clones is missing from these tables; in studies checked, under half for an unresolved V gene and the rest for unknown reasons. The sample records roughly 110,000 clones, about nine tenths of which are singletons. Approximately 1.2% of the sample belongs to the ten largest clones. The sequenced sample consisted of peripheral blood. These TCRs come from a woman aged 30 to 39 with acute or convalescent COVID-19.

The V gene is TRBV6-2 or TRBV6-3, the J gene TRBJ1-1; D might be TRBD1 (6 bases). Trimming took off 2 bases at V and 2 bases at J, with 21 bases between the two ends. The CDR3 is 18 residues long. The germline gives CDR1 MNHEY, CDR2 SVGEGT. Here the CDR3 reads CASSYATGTPRLNTEAFF. The CDR3 DNA is TGTGCCAGCAGTTACGCGACCGGGACACCTAGACTTAACACTGAAGCTTTCTTT.

The gene calls are TRBV28 and TRBJ1-2; 7 nucleotides align to TRBD1. The CDR3 runs 14 residues. Losses at the gene ends were 8 bases for V and 4 bases for J; bases not matched to a gene: 10. Germline lookup yields CDR1 MDHEN and CDR2 SYDVKM. This CDR3 is CASGGQGTAYGYTF. CDR3 coding DNA: TGTGCCAGCGGCGGTCAGGGGACAGCCTATGGCTACACCTTC.

The V and J genes are TRBV28 and TRBJ1-5, with TRBD1 identical over 8 bases. After removal of 3 bases from V and 7 bases from J, the junction contained 8 bases not matched to a gene. The CDR3 is made up of 15 amino acids. The V gene's germline CDR1 is MDHEN and CDR2 SYDVKM. CDR3 protein: CASSFLQGDRQPQHF. The DNA of the CDR3 is TGTGCCAGCAGTTTTCTACAGGGGGATAGGCAGCCCCAGCATTTT.

The chain combines TRBV28 with TRBJ2-1, with 8 bases aligning to TRBD1. CDR3 length: 15 residues. CDR1 is MDHEN and CDR2 is SYDVKM in the germline V gene. With 7 bases clipped from V and 4 bases from J, the junction kept 9 bases outside the gene matches. CDR3 coding DNA: TGTGCCAGCATTACGGCCGGGACAGGTTACAATGAGCAGTTCTTC. Its translation: CASITAGTGYNEQFF.

This sequence joins TRBV2 and TRBJ1-2, with 8 bases fitting TRBD1. CDR1 is SNHLY, CDR2 FYNNEI, per germline. The trim removed 5 bases at V and 2 bases at J, leaving 4 bases unmatched. This CDR3 is 14 amino acids long. CDR3 bases: TGTGCCAGCAGTAGGACAGGGACGAACTATGGCTACACCTTC. Translating gives CASSRTGTNYGYTF. The variable domain in full, completed from reference TRBV2 and TRBJ1-2, reads EPEVTQTPSHQVTQMGQEVILRCVPISNHLYFYWYRQILGQKVEFLVSFYNNEISEKSEIFDDQFSVERPDGSNFTLKIRSTKLEDSAMYFCASSRTGTNYGYTFGSGTRLTVV.

V gene TRBV5-1 combines with J gene TRBJ2-1; TRBD2 matches at 11 bases. CDR1 and CDR2 (germline): SGHRS, YFSETQ. The J segment lost 12 bases and the V segment lost 0 bases, leaving 8 bases of the junction unmatched. This CDR3 has 15 amino acids. The CDR3 protein is CASSLDRTSGLRQFF. In DNA, the CDR3 is TGCGCCAGCAGCTTGGATAGGACTAGCGGGTTGCGGCAGTTCTTC.

This chain connects TRBV4-2 to TRBJ2-7; maybe TRBD2 (5 bases). Trimming removed 0 bases from V and 7 bases from J, with 16 bases in between. CDR1 and CDR2 (germline): LGHNA, YNFKEQ. The CDR3 totals 15 residues. CDR3 nucleotides: TGTGCCAGCAGCCAAGATAAGCGGCCCGGCAGAGAGCAGTACTTC. Encoded protein: CASSQDKRPGREQYF.

This clone was detected a few times. V is TRBV19 and J is TRBJ2-7; 9 bases agree with TRBD2. Germline V gives CDR1 LNHDA, CDR2 SQIVND (reference sequence). The V gene end was trimmed by 3 bases and the J gene end by 6 bases; junction bases not matched to a gene: 6. CDR3 size: 14 residues. CDR3: CASSMPSGMGEQYF. The CDR3 DNA is TGTGCCAGTAGTATGCCTAGCGGGATGGGCGAGCAGTACTTC.

V usage is TRBV27 and J usage is TRBJ2-3; D is unresolved. The ends were cut back, 7 bases at V and 0 bases at J, with 5 bases in the middle. The CDR3 loop spans 12 amino acids. Germline V gives CDR1 MNHEY, CDR2 SMNVEV (reference sequence). CDR3 residues: CASISSTDTQYF. The CDR3, as DNA: TGTGCCAGCATTAGTAGCACAGATACGCAGTATTTT.

V gene TRBV4-2 combines with J gene TRBJ1-4, with TRBD1 as a possible D gene (5 bases). CDR1 is LGHNA and CDR2 is YNFKEQ in the germline V gene. The CDR3 is 15 amino acids. Between the trimmed V and J ends, which lost 1 base and 3 bases, there was a span of 9 bases. The CDR3 nucleotides are TGTGCCAGCAGCCAAGGGGGCATCTCTAATGAAAAACTGTTTTTT. Translating it yields CASSQGGISNEKLFF.

This clone was observed a few times. This sequence joins TRBV29-1 and TRBJ1-1; no firm D call. Trimming took off 7 bases at V and 5 bases at J, with 14 bases between the two ends. The CDR3 sequence is 12 residues long. Germline CDR1 is SQVTM and CDR2 is ANQGSEA. Written as DNA, the CDR3 is TGCAGCGCCCTGGAGAGTTGGACTGAAGCTTTCTTT. This gives the protein CSALESWTEAFF. The entire variable domain, with the rest obtained from reference TRBV29-1 and TRBJ1-1, is as follows: SAVISQKPSRDICQRGTSLTIQCQVDSQVTMMFWYRQQPGQSLTLIATANQGSEATYESGFVIDKFPISRPNLTFSTLTVSNMSPEDSSIYLCSALESWTEAFFGQGTRLTVV.

The chain uses TRBV28 and TRBJ2-7; D is perhaps TRBD2 (6 bases). CDR3 length: 14 amino acids. Germline V gives CDR1 MDHEN, CDR2 SYDVKM. Trimming cost V 2 bases and J 3 bases, with 11 bases left between them. CDR3 loop: CASSLNPGLYEQYF. The DNA for the CDR3 is TGTGCCAGCAGTTTAAACCCGGGACTCTACGAGCAGTACTTC.

The rearrangement links TRBV28 to TRBJ2-7, with D possibly being TRBD1 (6 bases). The CDR3 has 17 residues. The V end was cut by 5 bases, the J end by 7 bases, with 27 bases between. Germline loops: CDR1 MDHEN, CDR2 SYDVKM. The CDR3 coding sequence is TGTGCCAGCAGTGACGCACAGGGCCTGGCTTTGGTGTATGAGCAGTACTTC. Protein: CASSDAQGLALVYEQYF.

This clone is a singleton in its sample. This chain connects TRBV10-3 to TRBJ2-7; 7 positions match TRBD1. The V segment lost 4 bases and the J segment 7 bases; nucleotides outside the gene matches: 19. The germline V gene has CDR1 ENHRY and CDR2 SYGVKD. The CDR3 extends over 17 amino acids. The chain's CDR3 is CAISGQGPETSTREQYF. CDR3 nucleotides: TGTGCCATCAGTGGACAGGGCCCGGAGACATCTACTAGGGAGCAGTACTTC.

The chain uses TRBV27 and TRBJ2-5; 8 positions match TRBD2. V dropped 3 bases and J dropped 4; count of bases not matched to a gene: 10. The CDR3 is 16 residues long. CDR1 and CDR2 from the germline V gene are MNHEY and SMNVEV (reference sequence). CDR3 sequence: CASSFHSGSWRETQYF. The CDR3 DNA reads TGTGCCAGCAGTTTTCACAGCGGGAGCTGGCGAGAGACCCAGTACTTC.

The chain is built from TRBV9 and TRBJ1-2, with TRBD1 as a possible D gene (6 bases). The CDR3 spans 15 residues. CDR1 and CDR2 (germline): SGDLS, YYNGEE. Trimming pared 3 bases from V and 4 bases from J, leaving 16 bases between. The CDR3 region is CASSASTRDTYGYTF. The DNA of the CDR3 is TGTGCCAGCAGCGCAAGCACCCGGGACACCTATGGCTACACCTTC.

The V and J genes are TRBV15 and TRBJ2-3; possible D gene TRBD2, 6 bases. Trimming took off 0 bases at V and 3 bases at J, with 13 bases between the two ends. There are 16 residues in the CDR3. In germline, CDR1 is LNHNV, CDR2 YYDKDF (reference sequence). The CDR3 nucleotides read TGTGCCACCAGCAGAGAGGGCGGGGTAGGGACAGATACGCAGTATTTT. It translates to CATSREGGVGTDTQYF.

The rearrangement links TRBV7-2 to TRBJ2-7, with a tentative D call TRBD2 (5 bases). The ends were cut back, 4 bases at V and 7 bases at J, with 8 bases in the middle. This CDR3 contains 11 residues. CDR1 SGHTA and CDR2 FQGNSA come from the germline V gene. The CDR3 region has the DNA TGTGCCAGCAGCTGGGGAGTGGAGCAGTACTTC. It translates to CASSWGVEQYF.

V and J are TRBV30 and TRBJ1-5, with D unresolved. The CDR3 consists of 13 residues. Between the trimmed V and J ends, which lost 1 base and 7 bases, there was a span of 11 bases. The germline CDR1 and CDR2 sequences are GTSNPN and SVGIG (reference sequence). CDR3 DNA: TGTGCCTGGAGTGGGAGGGAGGGACAGCCCCAGCATTTT. It translates to CAWSGREGQPQHF.

The J gene is TRBJ2-7, the V gene TRBV6-2 or TRBV6-3; 11 bases align to TRBD2. J was trimmed by 1 base and V by 5 bases; bases with no gene match: 7. The germline CDR1 and CDR2 sequences are MNHEY and SVGEGT. The CDR3 contains 16 residues. The CDR3 spells CASSKHTSGGSYEQYF. The CDR3 DNA reads TGTGCCAGCAGTAAACACACTAGCGGGGGTTCCTACGAGCAGTACTTC.

This chain joins TRBV28 and TRBJ1-4; 8 bases line up with TRBD1. V shed 6 bases and J 7 bases; nucleotides not matched to a gene: 7. The CDR3 sequence is 14 residues long. The V gene's germline CDR1 is MDHEN and CDR2 SYDVKM. The CDR3 bases are TGTGCCAGCAGAAAAACAGGGGGTGGTGAAAAACTGTTTTTT. It yields the protein CASRKTGGGEKLFF.

This clone showed up just once. The J gene is TRBJ2-7, the V gene TRBV27, with D tentatively TRBD2 (6 bases). In germline, CDR1 is MNHEY, CDR2 SMNVEV (reference sequence). Trimming took off 2 bases at V and 2 bases at J, with 16 bases between the two ends. The CDR3 runs 16 residues. Here the CDR3 reads CASSLGRAGGAYEQYF. The CDR3 nucleotides are TGTGCCAGCAGTTTAGGCAGAGCGGGCGGGGCCTACGAGCAGTACTTC.

The V gene is TRBV7-2, the J gene TRBJ1-5; 7 bases fit TRBD1. Germline V CDR1 and CDR2: SGHTA, FQGNSA. Trimming at V came to 5 bases and at J to 3 bases, leaving 7 bases not matched to a gene. CDR3 length: 15 residues. CDR3 DNA: TGTGCCAGCAGCCTCCGGACAGGCAACAATCAGCCCCAGCATTTT. Encoded protein: CASSLRTGNNQPQHF.

The V gene is TRBV4-2, the J gene TRBJ1-3; tentatively, D is TRBD1 (5 bases). The germline V gene encodes CDR1 LGHNA and CDR2 YNFKEQ. V lost 1 base to trimming and J lost 2 bases, with 21 bases between them. The CDR3 is 19 amino acids. CDR3 bases: TGTGCCAGCAGCCAAGCTCCCCCGGGGGGACTCGGGACTGGAAACACCATATATTTT. Protein sequence: CASSQAPPGGLGTGNTIYF.

The J gene is TRBJ1-5, the V gene TRBV7-9; no definite D call. Germline V gene sequence: CDR1 SEHNR, CDR2 FQNEAQ (reference sequence). Deletions cut 5 bases from V and 7 bases from J, with 12 bases between. The CDR3 length is 13 residues. The CDR3 sequence is CASSDRGEQPQHF. As DNA, the CDR3 is TGTGCCAGCAGCGATCGTGGAGAACAGCCCCAGCATTTT.

The gene calls are TRBV27 and TRBJ2-3, with 9 bases fitting TRBD2. V was pared by 2 bases and J by 3 bases, with 6 bases of the junction left unmatched. CDR3 length equals 16 residues. Germline CDR1 MNHEY, CDR2 SMNVEV (reference sequence). In DNA, the CDR3 is TGTGCCAGCAGTTTAAACGGACTAGCGATAACAGATACGCAGTATTTT. Amino acids: CASSLNGLAITDTQYF.